This T cell receptor beta chain was captured in a study of shared clonotypes between healthy human individuals. A remark on this clone: Its antigen remains unidentified.

This table comes from immunoSEQ multiplex PCR, and its TCRdb copy is limited to in-frame clones, with some not included. The profile shows roughly 570,000 clones, 95% to 98% of them singletons. Study conclusions and caveats: Limited genetic and exposure-history diversity came from having few donors.

V was clipped by 0 bases and J by 1 base, with 6 bases between them. Germline V lookup: CDR1 SGHAT, CDR2 FQNNGV. This CDR3 is built from 15 residues. Cells designated naive CD8 were CD45RO-negative and were positively selected for CCR7, with terminally differentiated effector memory CD45RA+ cells excluded. Source material: naive CD8+ T cells sorted from blood. The origin of this receptor is a man aged 25-45 years in good health. The genes are TRBV11-2 and TRBJ2-2; no reliable D call. The CDR3 bases are TGTGCCAGCAGCTTAGAATTCGGGAACACCGGGGAGCTGTTTTTT. Its translation: CASSLEFGNTGELFF. The entire variable domain, with the rest obtained from reference TRBV11-2 and TRBJ2-2, is as follows: EAGVAQSPRYKIIEKRQSVAFWCNPISGHATLYWYQQILGQGPKLLIQFQNNGVVDDSQLPKDRFSAERLKGVDSTLKIQPAKLEDSAVYLCASSLEFGNTGELFFGEGSRLTVL.